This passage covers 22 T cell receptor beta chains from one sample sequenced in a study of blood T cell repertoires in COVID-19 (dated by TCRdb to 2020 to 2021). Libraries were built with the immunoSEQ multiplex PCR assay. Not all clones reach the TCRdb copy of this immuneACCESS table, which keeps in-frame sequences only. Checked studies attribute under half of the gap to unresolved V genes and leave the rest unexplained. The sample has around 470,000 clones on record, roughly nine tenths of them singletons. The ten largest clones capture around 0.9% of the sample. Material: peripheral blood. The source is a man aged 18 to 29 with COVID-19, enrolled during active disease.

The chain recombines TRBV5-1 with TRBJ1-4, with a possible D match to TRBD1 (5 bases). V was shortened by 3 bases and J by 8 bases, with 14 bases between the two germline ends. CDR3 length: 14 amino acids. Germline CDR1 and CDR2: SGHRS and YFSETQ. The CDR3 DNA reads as TGCGCCAGCAGCTGGGAGGGGCTTGGGGAAAAACTGTTTTTT. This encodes CASSWEGLGEKLFF.

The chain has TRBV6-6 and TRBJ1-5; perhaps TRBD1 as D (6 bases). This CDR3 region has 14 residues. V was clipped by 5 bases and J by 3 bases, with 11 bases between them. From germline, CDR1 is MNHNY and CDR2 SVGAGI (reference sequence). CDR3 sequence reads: CASSPGQFNQPQHF. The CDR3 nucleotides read TGTGCCAGCAGTCCCGGACAGTTCAATCAGCCCCAGCATTTT.

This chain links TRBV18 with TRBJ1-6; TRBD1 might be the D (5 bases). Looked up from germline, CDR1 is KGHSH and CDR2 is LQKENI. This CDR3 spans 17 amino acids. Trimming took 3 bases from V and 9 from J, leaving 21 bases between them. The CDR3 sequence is CASSPDAGDRGSSPLHF. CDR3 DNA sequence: TGTGCCAGCTCACCGGACGCCGGGGACCGCGGGAGTTCACCCCTCCACTTT.

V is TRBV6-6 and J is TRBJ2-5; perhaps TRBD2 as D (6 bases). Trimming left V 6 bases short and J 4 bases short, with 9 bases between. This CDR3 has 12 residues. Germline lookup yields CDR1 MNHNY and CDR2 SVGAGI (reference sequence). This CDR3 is CASSWDSETQYF. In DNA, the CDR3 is TGTGCCAGCAGCTGGGACTCAGAGACCCAGTACTTC.

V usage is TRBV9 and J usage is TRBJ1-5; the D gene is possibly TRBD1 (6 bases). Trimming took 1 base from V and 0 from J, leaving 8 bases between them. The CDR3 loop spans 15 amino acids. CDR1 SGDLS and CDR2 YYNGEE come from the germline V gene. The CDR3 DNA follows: TGTGCCAGCAGCGTAACAGGGAATAGCAATCAGCCCCAGCATTTT. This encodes CASSVTGNSNQPQHF. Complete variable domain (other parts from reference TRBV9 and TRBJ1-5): DSGVTQTPKHLITATGQRVTLRCSPRSGDLSVYWYQQSLDQGLQFLIQYYNGEERAKGNILERFSAQQFPDLHSELNLSSLELGDSALYFCASSVTGNSNQPQHFGDGTRLSIL.

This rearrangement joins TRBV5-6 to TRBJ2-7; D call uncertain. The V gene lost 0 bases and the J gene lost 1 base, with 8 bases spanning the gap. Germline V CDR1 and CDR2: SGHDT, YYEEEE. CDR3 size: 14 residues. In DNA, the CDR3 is TGTGCCAGCAGCTTGGTGGGCAGGTCCTACGAGCAGTACTTC. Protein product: CASSLVGRSYEQYF.

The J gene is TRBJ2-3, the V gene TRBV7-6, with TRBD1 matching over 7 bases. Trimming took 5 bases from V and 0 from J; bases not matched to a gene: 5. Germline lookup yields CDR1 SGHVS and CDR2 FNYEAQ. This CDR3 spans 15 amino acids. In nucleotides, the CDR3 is TGTGCCAGCAGCCCGGACAGGCGCAGCACAGATACGCAGTATTTT. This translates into CASSPDRRSTDTQYF.

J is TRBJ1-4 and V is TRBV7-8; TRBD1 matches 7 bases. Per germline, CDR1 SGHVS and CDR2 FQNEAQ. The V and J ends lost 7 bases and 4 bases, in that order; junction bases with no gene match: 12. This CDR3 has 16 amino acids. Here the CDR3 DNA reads TGTGCCAGCACCTCCGGGACAGCTACTCTTAATGAAAAACTGTTTTTT. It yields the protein CASTSGTATLNEKLFF.

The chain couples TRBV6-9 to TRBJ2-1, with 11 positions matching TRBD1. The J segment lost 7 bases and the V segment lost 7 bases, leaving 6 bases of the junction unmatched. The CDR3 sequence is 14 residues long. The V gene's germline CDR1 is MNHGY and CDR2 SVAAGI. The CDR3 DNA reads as TGTGCCAGCATGGGGACAGGGGGTTGGAATGAGCAGTTCTTC. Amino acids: CASMGTGGWNEQFF.

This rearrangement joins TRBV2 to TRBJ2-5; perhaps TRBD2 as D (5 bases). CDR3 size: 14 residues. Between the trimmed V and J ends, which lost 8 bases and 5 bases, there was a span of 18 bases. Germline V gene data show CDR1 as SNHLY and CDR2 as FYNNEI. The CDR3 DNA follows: TGTGCCAGCGTAGAATTGAGGGATTTGGAGACCCAGTACTTC. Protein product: CASVELRDLETQYF.

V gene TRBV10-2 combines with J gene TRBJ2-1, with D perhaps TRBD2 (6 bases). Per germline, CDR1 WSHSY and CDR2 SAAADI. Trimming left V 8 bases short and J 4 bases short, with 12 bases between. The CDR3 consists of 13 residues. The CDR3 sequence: CASRDSGYNEQFF. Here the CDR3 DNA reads TGCGCCAGCCGGGACTCAGGGTACAATGAGCAGTTCTTC.

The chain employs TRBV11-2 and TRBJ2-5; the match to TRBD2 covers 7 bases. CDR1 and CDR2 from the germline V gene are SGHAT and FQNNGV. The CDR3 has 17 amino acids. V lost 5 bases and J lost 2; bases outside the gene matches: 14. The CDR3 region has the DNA TGTGCCAGCAGCCGGGGGTGGCTAGCGGACTTACAAGAGACCCAGTACTTC. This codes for CASSRGWLADLQETQYF.

The CDR3 loop is CASSIQGTDSPLHF. The DNA for the CDR3 is TGTGCCAGTAGTATTCAGGGTACGGATTCACCCCTCCACTTT. The chain employs TRBV19 and TRBJ1-6; tentatively, D is TRBD1 (5 bases). Trimming took off 3 bases at V and 8 bases at J, with 11 bases between the two ends. CDR1 and CDR2 from the germline V gene are LNHDA and SQIVND (reference sequence). This CDR3 has 14 residues. The entire variable domain, with the rest obtained from reference TRBV19 and TRBJ1-6, is as follows: DGGITQSPKYLFRKEGQNVTLSCEQNLNHDAMYWYRQDPGQGLRLIYYSQIVNDFQKGDIAEGYSVSREKKESFPLTVTSAQKNPTAFYLCASSIQGTDSPLHFGNGTRLTVT.

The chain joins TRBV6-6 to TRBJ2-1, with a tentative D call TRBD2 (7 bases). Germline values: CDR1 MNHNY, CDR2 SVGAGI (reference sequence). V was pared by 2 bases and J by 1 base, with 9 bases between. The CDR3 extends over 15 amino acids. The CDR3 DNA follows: TGTGCCAGCAGTTACGAGGGGGGGTCCTACAATGAGCAGTTCTTC. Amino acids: CASSYEGGSYNEQFF.

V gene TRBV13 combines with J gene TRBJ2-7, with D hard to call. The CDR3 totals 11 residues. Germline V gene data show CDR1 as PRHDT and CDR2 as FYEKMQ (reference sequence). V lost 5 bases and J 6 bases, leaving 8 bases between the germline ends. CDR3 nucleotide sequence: TGTGCCAGCAGCACCACAGCCGAGCAGTACTTC. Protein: CASSTTAEQYF.

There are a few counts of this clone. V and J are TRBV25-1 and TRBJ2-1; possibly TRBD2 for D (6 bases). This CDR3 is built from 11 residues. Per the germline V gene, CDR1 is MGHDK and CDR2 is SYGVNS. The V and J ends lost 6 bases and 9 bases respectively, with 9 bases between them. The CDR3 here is CASRTGVEQFF. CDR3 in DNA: TGTGCCAGCAGGACGGGGGTTGAGCAGTTCTTC. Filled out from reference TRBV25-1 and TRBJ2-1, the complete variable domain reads EADIYQTPRYLVIGTGKKITLECSQTMGHDKMYWYQQDPGMELHLIHYSYGVNSTEKGDLSSESTVSRIRTEHFPLTLESARPSHTSQYLCASRTGVEQFFGPGTRLTVL.

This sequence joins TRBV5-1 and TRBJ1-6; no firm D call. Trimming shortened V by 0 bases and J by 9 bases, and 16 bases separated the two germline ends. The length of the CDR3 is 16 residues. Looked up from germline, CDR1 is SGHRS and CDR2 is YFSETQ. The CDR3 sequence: CASSLGRGGVSSPLHF. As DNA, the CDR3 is TGCGCCAGCAGCTTGGGGCGGGGAGGTGTGAGTTCACCCCTCCACTTT.

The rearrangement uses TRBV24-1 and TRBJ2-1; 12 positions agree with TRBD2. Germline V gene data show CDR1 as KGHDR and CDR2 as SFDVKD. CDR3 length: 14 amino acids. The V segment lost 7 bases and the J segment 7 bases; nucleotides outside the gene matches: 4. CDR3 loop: CATSLAGGLNEQFF. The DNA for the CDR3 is TGTGCCACCAGCCTAGCGGGAGGGTTAAATGAGCAGTTCTTC.

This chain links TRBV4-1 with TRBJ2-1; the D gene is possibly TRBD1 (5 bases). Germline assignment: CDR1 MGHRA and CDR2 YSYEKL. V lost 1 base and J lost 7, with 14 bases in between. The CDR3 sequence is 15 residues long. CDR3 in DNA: TGCGCCAGCAGCCAAGGCTCCACCTCAGGGAATGAGCAGTTCTTC. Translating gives CASSQGSTSGNEQFF.

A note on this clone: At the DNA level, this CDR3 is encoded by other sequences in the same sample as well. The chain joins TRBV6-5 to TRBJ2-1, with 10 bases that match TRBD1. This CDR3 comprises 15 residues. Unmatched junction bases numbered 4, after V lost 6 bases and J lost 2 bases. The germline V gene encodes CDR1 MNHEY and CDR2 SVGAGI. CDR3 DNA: TGTGCCAGCAGCACCGACAGGGGGCCCTACAATGAGCAGTTCTTC. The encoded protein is CASSTDRGPYNEQFF.

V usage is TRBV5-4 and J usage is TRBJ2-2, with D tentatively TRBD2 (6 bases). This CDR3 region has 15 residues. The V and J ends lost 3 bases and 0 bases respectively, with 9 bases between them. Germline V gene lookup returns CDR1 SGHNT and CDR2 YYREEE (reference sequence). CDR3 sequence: CASSWEDTNTGELFF. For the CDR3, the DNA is TGTGCCAGCAGCTGGGAGGATACGAACACCGGGGAGCTGTTTTTT.

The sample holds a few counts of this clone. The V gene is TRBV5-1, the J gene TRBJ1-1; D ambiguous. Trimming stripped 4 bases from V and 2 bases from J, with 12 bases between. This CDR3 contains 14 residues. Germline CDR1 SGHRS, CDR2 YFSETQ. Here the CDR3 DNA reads TGCGCCAGCAGCCAATTGACACCCAACACTGAAGCTTTCTTT. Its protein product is CASSQLTPNTEAFF.